The 21 T cell receptor beta chains given below trace back to one sample, sequenced in a study of T cells in Graves' hyperthyroidism and ophthalmopathy. Researchers took RNA transcripts and amplified the TCR beta CDR3 regions from them. A set of HTBI primers served as the primers for a first-round RT-PCR of the TCR CDR3. Each CDR3 protein is one row after TCRdb ran MiXCR on the multiplex PCR reads. Found here are about 640,000 distinct CDR3 sequences, 40% to 55% of them singletons; the top ten hold under 8%. The sample consisted of peripheral blood or thyroid tissue (not recorded which). These receptors were obtained from an adult man with Graves' disease, either hyperthyroidism or ophthalmopathy (not recorded which).

The chain links TRBV12-3 or TRBV12-4 to TRBJ1-5; TRBD1 agrees at 7 bases. The CDR3 is 15 amino acids. With V trimmed by 3 bases and J by 4 bases, 6 bases remained unmatched. The chain's CDR3 is CASSLTPTGNQPQHF. DNA for the CDR3: TGTGCCAGCAGTTTGACCCCGACAGGGAATCAGCCCCAGCATTTT.

The J gene is TRBJ1-1, the V gene TRBV10-3; D gene ambiguous. The CDR3 has 14 amino acids. V gave up 2 bases and J gave up 0 bases, with 7 bases separating them. Germline values: CDR1 ENHRY, CDR2 SYGVKD. As DNA, the CDR3 is TGTGCCATCAGTGAGGATCCGATGAACACTGAAGCTTTCTTT. Amino acids: CAISEDPMNTEAFF.

This chain uses TRBV15 with TRBJ2-5; TRBD2 aligns across 7 bases. V lost 5 bases and J lost 4; bases outside the gene matches: 4. The CDR3 covers 13 residues. Germline V gene data show CDR1 as LNHNV and CDR2 as YYDKDF (reference sequence). CDR3 residues: CATSGRAPETQYF. DNA of the CDR3: TGTGCCACCAGCGGGAGGGCCCCAGAGACCCAGTACTTC. The full variable domain, rest sourced from reference TRBV15 and TRBJ2-5, is DAMVIQNPRYQVTQFGKPVTLSCSQTLNHNVMYWYQQKSSQAPKLLFHYYDKDFNNEADTPDNFQSRRPNTSFCFLDIRSPGLGDTAMYLCATSGRAPETQYFGPGTRLLVL.

J is TRBJ2-7 and V is TRBV7-9, with D possibly being TRBD1 or TRBD2 (5 bases each). Germline loops: CDR1 SEHNR, CDR2 FQNEAQ (reference sequence). The CDR3 loop spans 15 amino acids. Trimming pared 4 bases from V and 3 bases from J, leaving 16 bases between. In nucleotides, the CDR3 is TGTGCCAGCAGCTCCTCCTACCGGGGCAACTACGAGCAGTACTTC. Translated, it gives CASSSSYRGNYEQYF.

Of note for this clonotype: A much bigger clone sits one base away, suggesting this may be a read error. The chain joins TRBV7-9 to TRBJ1-2; D not certain. V was pared by 7 bases and J by 1 base, with 10 bases between. Germline V gene sequence: CDR1 SEHNR, CDR2 FQNEAQ (reference sequence). This CDR3 comprises 13 residues. This CDR3 reads CASTTLFNYGYTF. The CDR3, as DNA: TGTGCCAGCACGACCCTTTTTAACTATGGCTACACCTTC.

The J gene is TRBJ2-7, the V gene TRBV25-1, with D perhaps TRBD2 (6 bases). The CDR3 length is 13 residues. CDR1 and CDR2 from the germline V gene are MGHDK and SYGVNS. Between the trimmed V and J ends, which lost 5 bases and 5 bases, there was a span of 13 bases. This chain's CDR3 is CASSHPGVNEQYF. The DNA for the CDR3 is TGTGCCAGCAGTCACCCGGGAGTTAACGAGCAGTACTTC.

The chain combines TRBV7-9 with TRBJ2-2; a weak D match, TRBD2 (6 bases). Germline CDR1 SEHNR, CDR2 FQNEAQ (reference sequence). This CDR3 comprises 17 residues. The V end was cut by 1 base, the J end by 4 bases, with 16 bases between. CDR3 protein: CASSLGGETERTGELFF. CDR3 coding DNA: TGTGCCAGCAGCTTAGGGGGGGAGACGGAACGCACCGGGGAGCTGTTTTTT.

This clonotype was seen only once. The chain employs TRBV7-3 and TRBJ2-7; 7 bases are a match to TRBD1. The CDR3 is 14 residues long. V was clipped by 6 bases and J by 4 bases; unmatched bases: 9. Germline CDR1 reads SGHTA; CDR2 reads FQGTGA. The DNA of the CDR3 is TGTGCCAGCAGTTGTCGACAGGGAGAATACGAGCAGTACTTC. Translation gives CASSCRQGEYEQYF.

This clonotype was recorded at least ten times. The chain links TRBV29-1 to TRBJ1-1, with D uncertain. Germline V gene sequence: CDR1 SQVTM, CDR2 ANQGSEA. Trimming cost V 3 bases and J 1 base, with 9 bases left between them. This CDR3 is built from 13 residues. CDR3 sequence: CSVEETSNTEAFF. The CDR3 DNA is TGCAGCGTTGAGGAGACATCGAACACTGAAGCTTTCTTT.

In this sample, this clonotype turned up many times. The chain recombines TRBV7-9 with TRBJ1-1; D call uncertain. V dropped 8 bases and J dropped 1 base, with 5 bases sitting between them. The CDR3 is 11 residues long. Germline assignment: CDR1 SEHNR and CDR2 FQNEAQ (reference sequence). The CDR3 protein is CASLRNTEAFF. CDR3 sequence (DNA): TGTGCCAGCCTTCGGAACACTGAAGCTTTCTTT.

The chain has TRBV20-1 and TRBJ2-7; possibly TRBD2 for D (6 bases). CDR1 is DFQATT and CDR2 is SNEGSKA in the germline V gene (reference sequence). The V end lost 5 bases, the J end lost 4 bases, and 9 bases lay between the germline ends. The CDR3 is 11 amino acids. The CDR3 nucleotides are TGCAGTGCTGGGAGGAGGTACGAGCAGTACTTC. Translated, it gives CSAGRRYEQYF.

The sample holds a few counts of this clonotype. V is TRBV15 and J is TRBJ2-2; 11 bases agree with TRBD2. The V gene end was trimmed by 0 bases and the J gene end by 6 bases; junction bases not matched to a gene: 9. CDR1 and CDR2 (germline): LNHNV, YYDKDF (reference sequence). The CDR3 totals 18 residues. The CDR3 region is CATSRDHLAGGVSGELFF. The CDR3 DNA follows: TGTGCCACCAGCAGAGATCACCTAGCGGGGGGAGTGTCCGGGGAGCTGTTTTTT.

The chain carries TRBV29-1 and TRBJ1-1, with D unresolved. The CDR3 runs 14 residues. Trimming shortened V by 8 bases and J by 0 bases, and 16 bases separated the two germline ends. CDR1 is SQVTM and CDR2 is ANQGSEA in the germline V gene. CDR3 amino acids: CSSLAVGLNTEAFF. In nucleotides, the CDR3 is TGCAGCAGCTTGGCCGTGGGTCTGAACACTGAAGCTTTCTTT.

Only a few counts were recorded for this clonotype. The V gene is TRBV12-3 or TRBV12-4, the J gene TRBJ2-5; no reliable D call. V was cut by 5 bases and J by 3 bases, with 13 bases left in between. The CDR3 is 14 residues long. The DNA of the CDR3 is TGTGCCAGCAGTCTCTGGGCAGTAAAAGAGACCCAGTACTTC. Its translation is CASSLWAVKETQYF.

This chain uses TRBV7-9 with TRBJ1-2; D is possibly TRBD1 (6 bases). V was pared by 4 bases and J by 9 bases, with 15 bases between. Germline V CDR1 and CDR2: SEHNR, FQNEAQ (reference sequence). This CDR3 comprises 13 residues. In DNA form, the CDR3 reads TGTGCCAGCAGCTCAGGGGACGGAGCTAGCTACACCTTC. It encodes CASSSGDGASYTF.

The J gene is TRBJ2-5, the V gene TRBV9, with 7 bases that match TRBD1. The germline gives CDR1 SGDLS, CDR2 YYNGEE. The V segment lost 0 bases and the J segment 2 bases; nucleotides outside the gene matches: 4. This CDR3 has 15 amino acids. This CDR3 is CASSVEGAGQETQYF. The DNA for the CDR3 is TGTGCCAGCAGCGTAGAGGGGGCCGGTCAAGAGACCCAGTACTTC.

The chain links TRBV7-9 to TRBJ2-7; D unresolved. V was clipped by 5 bases and J by 2 bases, with 10 bases between them. The CDR3 is 13 residues long. Germline CDR1 SEHNR, CDR2 FQNEAQ (reference sequence). CDR3 sequence: CASSHQSTYEQYF. The CDR3 DNA is TGTGCCAGCAGCCACCAGTCAACCTACGAGCAGTACTTC. Full variable domain (remainder filled in from reference TRBV7-9 and TRBJ2-7): DTGVSQNPRHKITKRGQNVTFRCDPISEHNRLYWYRQTLGQGPEFLTYFQNEAQLEKSRLLSDRFSAERPKGSFSTLEIQRTEQGDSAMYLCASSHQSTYEQYFGPGTRLTVT.

V gene TRBV5-1 combines with J gene TRBJ1-2, with D perhaps matching TRBD1 (5 bases). The CDR3 has 15 amino acids. V shed 1 base and J shed 2 bases, with 12 bases lying between them. CDR1 is SGHRS, CDR2 YFSETQ, per germline. CDR3 nucleotides: TGCGCCAGCAGCTTGTGGTCCGACAGCAACTATGGCTACACCTTC. It encodes CASSLWSDSNYGYTF.

This clonotype was detected a few times. V gene TRBV12-3 or TRBV12-4 combines with J gene TRBJ1-1; tentatively, D is TRBD1 (5 bases). This CDR3 has 13 amino acids. Trimming shortened V by 2 bases and J by 7 bases, and 11 bases separated the two germline ends. CDR3 amino acids: CASSLSGIGEAFF. DNA of the CDR3: TGTGCCAGCAGTTTATCAGGGATCGGTGAAGCTTTCTTT.

There are a few counts of this clonotype. CDR3 loop: CASSYSSITEAFF. CDR3 sequence (DNA): TGTGCCAGCAGTTACTCGAGTATCACTGAAGCTTTCTTT. The rearrangement joins TRBV6-6 to TRBJ1-1; D is unclear. The CDR3 has 13 residues. Trimming removed 0 bases at V and 4 bases at J, with 6 bases between. Germline CDR1 and CDR2: MNHNY and SVGAGI (reference sequence).

This clonotype occurred a few times. Here the CDR3 reads CASASGTGGLEQYF. The CDR3 DNA is TGTGCCAGCGCATCCGGGACAGGGGGCCTCGAGCAGTACTTC. V is TRBV10-3 and J is TRBJ2-7; 12 nucleotides agree with TRBD1. The length of the CDR3 is 14 residues. CDR1 is ENHRY, CDR2 SYGVKD, per germline. J gave up 6 bases and V 10 bases, and 10 bases lay outside the gene matches.